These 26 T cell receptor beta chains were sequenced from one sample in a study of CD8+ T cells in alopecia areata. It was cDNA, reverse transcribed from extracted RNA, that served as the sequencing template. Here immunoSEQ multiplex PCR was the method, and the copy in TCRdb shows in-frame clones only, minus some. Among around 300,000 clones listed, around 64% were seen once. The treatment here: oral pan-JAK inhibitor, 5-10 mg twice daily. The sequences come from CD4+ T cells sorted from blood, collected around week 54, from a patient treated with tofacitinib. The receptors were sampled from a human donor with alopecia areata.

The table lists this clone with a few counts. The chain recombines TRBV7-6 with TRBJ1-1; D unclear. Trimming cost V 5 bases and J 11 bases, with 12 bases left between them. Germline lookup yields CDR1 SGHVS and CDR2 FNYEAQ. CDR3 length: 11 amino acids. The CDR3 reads CASSNGLGAFF. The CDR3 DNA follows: TGTGCCAGCAGCAACGGTTTGGGTGCTTTCTTT.

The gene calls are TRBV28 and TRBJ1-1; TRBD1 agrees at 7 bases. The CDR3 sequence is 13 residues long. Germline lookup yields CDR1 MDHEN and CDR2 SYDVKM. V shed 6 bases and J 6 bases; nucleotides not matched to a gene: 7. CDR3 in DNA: TGTGCCAGCAGGGAGAGGGGGCGGTCTGAAGCTTTCTTT. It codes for CASRERGRSEAFF. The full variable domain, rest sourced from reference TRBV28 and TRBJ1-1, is DVKVTQSSRYLVKRTGEKVFLECVQDMDHENMFWYRQDPGLGLRLIYFSYDVKMKEKGDIPEGYSVSREKKERFSLILESASTNQTSMYLCASRERGRSEAFFGQGTRLTVV.

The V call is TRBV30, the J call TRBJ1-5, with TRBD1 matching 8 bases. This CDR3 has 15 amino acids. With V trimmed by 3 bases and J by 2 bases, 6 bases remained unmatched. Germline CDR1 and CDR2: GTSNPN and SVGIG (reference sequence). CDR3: CAWRGGGQGNQPQHF. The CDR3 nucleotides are TGTGCCTGGAGAGGGGGGGGACAGGGCAATCAGCCCCAGCATTTT.

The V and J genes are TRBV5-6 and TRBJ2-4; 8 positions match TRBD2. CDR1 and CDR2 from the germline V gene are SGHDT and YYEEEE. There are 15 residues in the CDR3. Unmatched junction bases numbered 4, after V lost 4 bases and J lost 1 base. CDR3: CASSRSGEAKNIQYF. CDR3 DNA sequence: TGTGCCAGCAGCCGTAGCGGGGAGGCCAAAAACATTCAGTACTTC. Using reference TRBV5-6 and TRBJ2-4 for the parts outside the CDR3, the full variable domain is DAGVTQSPTHLIKTRGQQVTLRCSPKSGHDTVSWYQQALGQGPQFIFQYYEEEERQRGNFPDRFSGHQFPNYSSELNVNALLLGDSALYLCASSRSGEAKNIQYFGAGTRLSVL.

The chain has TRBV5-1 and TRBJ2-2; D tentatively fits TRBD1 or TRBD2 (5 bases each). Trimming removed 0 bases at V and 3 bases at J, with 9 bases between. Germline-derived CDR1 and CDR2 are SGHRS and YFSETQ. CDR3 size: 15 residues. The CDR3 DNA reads TGCGCCAGCAGCTTGGTTGGGGGAGACACCGGGGAGCTGTTTTTT. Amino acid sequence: CASSLVGGDTGELFF.

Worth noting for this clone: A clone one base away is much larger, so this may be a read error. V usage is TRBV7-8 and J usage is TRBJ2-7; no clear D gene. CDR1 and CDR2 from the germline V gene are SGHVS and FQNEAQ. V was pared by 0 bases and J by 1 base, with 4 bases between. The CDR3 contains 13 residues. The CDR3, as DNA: TGTGCCAGCAGCTTAGCGGCGTCCTACGAGCAGTACTTC. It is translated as CASSLAASYEQYF.

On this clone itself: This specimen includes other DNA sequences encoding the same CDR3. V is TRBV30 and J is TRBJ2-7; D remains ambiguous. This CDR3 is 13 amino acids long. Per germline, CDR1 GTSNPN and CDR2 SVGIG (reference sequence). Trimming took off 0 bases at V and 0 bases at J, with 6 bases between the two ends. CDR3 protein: CAWSVGYSYEQYF. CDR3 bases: TGTGCCTGGAGTGTAGGTTACTCCTACGAGCAGTACTTC.

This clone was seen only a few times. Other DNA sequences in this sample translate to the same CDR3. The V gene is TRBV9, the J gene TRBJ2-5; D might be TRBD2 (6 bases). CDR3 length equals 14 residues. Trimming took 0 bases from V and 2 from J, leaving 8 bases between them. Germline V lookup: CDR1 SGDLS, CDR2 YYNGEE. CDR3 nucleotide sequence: TGTGCCAGCAGCGTAGGGGCGGGGCAAGAGACCCAGTACTTC. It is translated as CASSVGAGQETQYF.

The CDR3 loop reads CAMEAGTGDYSNQPQHF. The DNA for the CDR3 is TGTGCCATGGAGGCAGGGACAGGAGATTATAGCAATCAGCCCCAGCATTTT. The V and J genes are TRBV30 and TRBJ1-5, with 8 bases matching TRBD1. This CDR3 is 17 amino acids long. V gave up 8 bases and J gave up 0 bases; unmatched junction bases: 15. The germline V gene has CDR1 GTSNPN and CDR2 SVGIG (reference sequence).

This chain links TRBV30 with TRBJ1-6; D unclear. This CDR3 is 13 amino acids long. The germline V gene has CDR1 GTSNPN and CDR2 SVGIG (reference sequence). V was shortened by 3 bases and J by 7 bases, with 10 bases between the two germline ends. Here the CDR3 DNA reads TGTGCCTGGAGCCCAGGCACCAATTCACCCCTCCACTTT. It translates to CAWSPGTNSPLHF.

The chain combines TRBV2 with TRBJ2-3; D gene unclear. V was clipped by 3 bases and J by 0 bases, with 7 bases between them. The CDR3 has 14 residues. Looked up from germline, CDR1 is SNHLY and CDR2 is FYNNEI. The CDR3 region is CASSELVSTDTQYF. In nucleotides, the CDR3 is TGTGCCAGCAGTGAGTTGGTGAGCACAGATACGCAGTATTTT.

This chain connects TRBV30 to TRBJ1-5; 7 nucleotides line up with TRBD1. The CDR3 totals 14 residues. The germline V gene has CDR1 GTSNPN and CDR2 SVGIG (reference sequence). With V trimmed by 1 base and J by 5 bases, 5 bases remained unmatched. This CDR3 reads CAWSEGQRDQPQHF. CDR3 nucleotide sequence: TGTGCCTGGAGTGAGGGACAGAGAGATCAGCCCCAGCATTTT.

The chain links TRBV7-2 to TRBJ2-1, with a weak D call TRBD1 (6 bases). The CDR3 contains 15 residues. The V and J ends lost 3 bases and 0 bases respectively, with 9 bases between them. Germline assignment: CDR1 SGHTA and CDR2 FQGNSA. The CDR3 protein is CASSFRGGSYNEQFF. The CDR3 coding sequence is TGTGCCAGCAGCTTCAGGGGCGGCTCCTACAATGAGCAGTTCTTC.

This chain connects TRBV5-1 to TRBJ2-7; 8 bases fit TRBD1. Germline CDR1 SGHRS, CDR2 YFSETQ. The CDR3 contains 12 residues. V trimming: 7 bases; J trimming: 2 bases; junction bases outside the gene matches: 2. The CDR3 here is CASGTGTYEQYF. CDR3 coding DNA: TGCGCCAGCGGGACAGGAACCTACGAGCAGTACTTC.

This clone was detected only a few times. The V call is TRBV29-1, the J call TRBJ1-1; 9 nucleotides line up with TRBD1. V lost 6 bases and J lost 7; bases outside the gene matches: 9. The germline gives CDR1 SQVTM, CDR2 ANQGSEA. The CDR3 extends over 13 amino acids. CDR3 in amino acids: CSVTGQGHVEAFF. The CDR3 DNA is TGCAGCGTGACGGGACAGGGACATGTTGAAGCTTTCTTT.

The CDR3 nucleotides are TGTGCCTGGAGTATACTAGGGGGGGATCGAGAGACCCAGTACTTC. Translating gives CAWSILGGDRETQYF. The rearrangement joins TRBV30 to TRBJ2-5; D is possibly TRBD2 (7 bases). There are 15 residues in the CDR3. The ends were cut back, 2 bases at V and 4 bases at J, with 17 bases in the middle. CDR1 is GTSNPN and CDR2 is SVGIG in the germline V gene (reference sequence).

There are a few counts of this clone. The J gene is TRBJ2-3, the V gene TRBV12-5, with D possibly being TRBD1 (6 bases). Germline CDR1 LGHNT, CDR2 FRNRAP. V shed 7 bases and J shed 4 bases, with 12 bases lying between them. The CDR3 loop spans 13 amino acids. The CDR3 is CASAQGRADTQYF. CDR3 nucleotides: TGTGCTAGTGCTCAGGGGAGAGCAGATACGCAGTATTTT.

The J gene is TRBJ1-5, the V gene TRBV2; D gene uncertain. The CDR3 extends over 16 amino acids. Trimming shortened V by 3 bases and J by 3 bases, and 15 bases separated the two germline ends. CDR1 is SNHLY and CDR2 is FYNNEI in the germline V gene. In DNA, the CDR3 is TGTGCCAGCAGTGATTCCTCCGGGAGGTTCAATCAGCCCCAGCATTTT. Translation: CASSDSSGRFNQPQHF.

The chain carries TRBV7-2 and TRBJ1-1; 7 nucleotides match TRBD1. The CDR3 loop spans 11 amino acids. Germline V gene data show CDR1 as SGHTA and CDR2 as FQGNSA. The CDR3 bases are TGTGCAGGGGGCCTGAGTCGGGGAGCTTTCTTT. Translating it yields CAGGLSRGAFF.

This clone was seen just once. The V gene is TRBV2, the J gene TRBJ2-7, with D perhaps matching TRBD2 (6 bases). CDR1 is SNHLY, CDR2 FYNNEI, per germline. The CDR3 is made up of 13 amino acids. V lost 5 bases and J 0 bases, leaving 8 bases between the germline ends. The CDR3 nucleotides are TGTGCCAGCAGTTCCGGGAGCTCCTACGAGCAGTACTTC. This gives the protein CASSSGSSYEQYF.

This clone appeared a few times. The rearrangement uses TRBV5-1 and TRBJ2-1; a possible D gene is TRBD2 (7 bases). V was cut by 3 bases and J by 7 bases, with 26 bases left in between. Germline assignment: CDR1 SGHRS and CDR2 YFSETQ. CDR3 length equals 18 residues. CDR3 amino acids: CASSSPVGRRGHRNEQFF. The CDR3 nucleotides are TGCGCCAGCAGCTCCCCGGTCGGAAGGCGGGGGCATCGGAATGAGCAGTTCTTC.

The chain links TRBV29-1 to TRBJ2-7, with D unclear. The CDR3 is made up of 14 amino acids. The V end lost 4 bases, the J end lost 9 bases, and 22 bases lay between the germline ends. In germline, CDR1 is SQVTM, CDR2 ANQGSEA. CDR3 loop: CSVAHRTANNRQYF. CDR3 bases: TGCAGCGTTGCCCACAGAACGGCGAATAACCGGCAGTACTTC.

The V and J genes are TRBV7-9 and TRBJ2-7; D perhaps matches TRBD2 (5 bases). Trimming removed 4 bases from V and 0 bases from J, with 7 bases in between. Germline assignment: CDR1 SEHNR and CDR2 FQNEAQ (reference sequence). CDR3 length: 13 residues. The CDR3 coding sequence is TGTGCCAGCAGCTCGGGAAGCTCCTACGAGCAGTACTTC. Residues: CASSSGSSYEQYF.

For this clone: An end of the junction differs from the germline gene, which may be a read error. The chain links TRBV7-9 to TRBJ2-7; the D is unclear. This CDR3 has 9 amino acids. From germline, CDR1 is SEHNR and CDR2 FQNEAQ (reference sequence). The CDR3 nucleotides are TGTGCCAGCAGCTTAGATAAGGACTTC. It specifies CASSLDKDF. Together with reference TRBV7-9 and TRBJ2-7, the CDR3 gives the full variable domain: DTGVSQNPRHKITKRGQNVTFRCDPISEHNRLYWYRQTLGQGPEFLTYFQNEAQLEKSRLLSDRFSAERPKGSFSTLEIQRTEQGDSAMYLCASSLDKDFGPGTRLTVT.

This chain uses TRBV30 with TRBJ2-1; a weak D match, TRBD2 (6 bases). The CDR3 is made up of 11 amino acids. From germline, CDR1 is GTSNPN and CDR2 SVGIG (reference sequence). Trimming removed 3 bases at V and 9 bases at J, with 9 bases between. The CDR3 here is CAWRGGVEQFF. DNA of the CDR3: TGTGCCTGGAGGGGCGGGGTTGAGCAGTTCTTC. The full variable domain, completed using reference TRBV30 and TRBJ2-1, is SQTIHQWPATLVQPVGSPLSLECTVEGTSNPNLYWYRQAAGRGLQLLFYSVGIGQISSEVPQNLSASRPQDRQFILSSKKLLLSDSGFYLCAWRGGVEQFFGPGTRLTVL.

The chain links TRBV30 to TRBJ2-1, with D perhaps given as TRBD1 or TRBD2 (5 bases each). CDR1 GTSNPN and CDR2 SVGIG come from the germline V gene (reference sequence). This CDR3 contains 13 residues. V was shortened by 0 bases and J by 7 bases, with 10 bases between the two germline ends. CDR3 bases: TGTGCCTGGAGTGTAAGAGGGGTGAATGAGCAGTTCTTC. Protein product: CAWSVRGVNEQFF.